Below, one TCR beta chain is given with its context. This entry is derived from a study of control samples from healthy donors and cancer patients. The CDR3 is 15 residues long. The germline gives CDR1 SGHRS, CDR2 YFSETQ. Germline trimming cut 1 base from V and 2 bases from J; bases unmatched to any gene: 6. Measured with immunoSEQ multiplex PCR; TCRdb has only the in-frame clones, and not every one. This sample has some 79,000 clones, with approximately 93% found just once. The chain carries TRBV5-1 and TRBJ2-7, with 7 bases matching TRBD2. The sample consisted of PBMCs. This TCR was sampled from a woman in her 40s with lung cancer. The CDR3 spells CASSLSPRGAYEQYF. The CDR3 DNA reads as TGCGCCAGCAGCTTGTCCCCTCGGGGGGCCTACGAGCAGTACTTC. Drawing the rest from reference TRBV5-1 and TRBJ2-7, the complete variable domain is KAGVTQTPRYLIKTRGQQVTLSCSPISGHRSVSWYQQTPGQGLQFLFEYFSETQRNKGNFPGRFSGRQFSNSRSEMNVSTLELGDSALYLCASSLSPRGAYEQYFGPGTRLTVT.